Listed here are 21 T cell receptor beta chains from one sample, sequenced in a study of blood T cell repertoires in COVID-19. Sequencing used immunoSEQ multiplex PCR; TCRdb keeps in-frame clones, though not all of them. The profile covers under 55,000 clones, with around 79% appearing a single time and 20% to 30% taken by the ten largest. The sample comprised peripheral blood. These receptor sequences come from a man aged 65 to 79 with acute or convalescent COVID-19.

The chain recombines TRBV2 with TRBJ1-6, with D maybe TRBD1 (6 bases). Germline V gives CDR1 SNHLY, CDR2 FYNNEI. Trimming removed 4 bases from V and 8 bases from J, with 15 bases in between. The CDR3 is made up of 15 amino acids. The DNA of the CDR3 is TGTGCCAGCAGTGGCCGGAGACGGACAGATTCACCCCTCCACTTT. Translation gives CASSGRRRTDSPLHF.

This chain connects TRBV5-1 to TRBJ2-5; 9 positions match TRBD2. The CDR3 contains 14 residues. The V gene's germline CDR1 is SGHRS and CDR2 YFSETQ. Trimming cost V 4 bases and J 5 bases; bases outside gene matches: 6. CDR3 nucleotides: TGCGCCAGCAGCAACAACGGACTAGCGGAGACCCAGTACTTC. Protein: CASSNNGLAETQYF.

The rearrangement joins TRBV18 to TRBJ1-2, with 10 bases matching TRBD1. Germline CDR1 reads KGHSH; CDR2 reads LQKENI. The CDR3 runs to 14 residues. The J segment lost 6 bases and the V segment lost 1 base, leaving 2 bases of the junction unmatched. CDR3 residues: CASSPQGQGNGYTF. The CDR3 DNA reads as TGTGCCAGCTCACCACAGGGACAGGGGAATGGCTACACCTTC.

CDR3 loop: CASSVSRGSSGNEKLFF. The CDR3 nucleotides are TGTGCCAGCAGCGTTTCCAGGGGTTCTTCCGGTAATGAAAAACTGTTTTTT. The V call is TRBV2, the J call TRBJ1-4; maybe TRBD1 (6 bases). The CDR3 covers 17 residues. Trimming shortened V by 6 bases and J by 4 bases, and 21 bases separated the two germline ends. Germline V gives CDR1 SNHLY, CDR2 FYNNEI.

V gene TRBV4-2 combines with J gene TRBJ1-3; tentatively, D is TRBD1 (5 bases). The CDR3 runs to 17 residues. V dropped 0 bases and J dropped 6 bases, with 18 bases sitting between them. From germline, CDR1 is LGHNA and CDR2 YNFKEQ. The CDR3 spells CASSQEMTGTLLNTIYF. CDR3 DNA sequence: TGTGCCAGCAGCCAAGAAATGACCGGGACTCTTTTAAACACCATATATTTT.

The chain uses TRBV18 and TRBJ2-7; D is possibly TRBD1 (6 bases). Germline CDR1 is KGHSH and CDR2 is LQKENI. Trimming left V 3 bases short and J 4 bases short, with 13 bases between. There are 14 residues in the CDR3. CDR3 DNA sequence: TGTGCCAGCTCACCCGGGACAAGCGATTACGAGCAGTACTTC. It encodes CASSPGTSDYEQYF. Complete variable domain (other parts from reference TRBV18 and TRBJ2-7): NAGVMQNPRHLVRRRGQEARLRCSPMKGHSHVYWYRQLPEEGLKFMVYLQKENIIDESGMPKERFSAEFPKEGPSILRIQQVVRGDSAAYFCASSPGTSDYEQYFGPGTRLTVT.

V gene TRBV2 combines with J gene TRBJ1-1; D possibly corresponds to TRBD1 (5 bases). The CDR3 has 12 residues. Trimming cost V 9 bases and J 0 bases, with 8 bases left between them. Germline V gene data show CDR1 as SNHLY and CDR2 as FYNNEI. CDR3 amino acids: CARGVLNTEAFF. DNA for the CDR3: TGTGCCAGAGGGGTTTTGAACACTGAAGCTTTCTTT.

This rearrangement joins TRBV24-1 to TRBJ2-3, with TRBD2 matching 7 bases. The CDR3 has 14 residues. Per germline, CDR1 KGHDR and CDR2 SFDVKD. V shed 9 bases and J 0 bases; nucleotides not matched to a gene: 5. CDR3 region: CATGGDLSTDTQYF. The DNA of the CDR3 is TGTGCCACCGGGGGGGACTTGAGCACAGATACGCAGTATTTT.

A few counts support this clone. The CDR3 protein is CASSQGQGDQPQHF. CDR3 bases: TGTGCCAGCAGCCAAGGACAGGGAGATCAGCCCCAGCATTTT. The chain employs TRBV3-1 (or the pseudogene TRBV3-2) and TRBJ1-5, with 7 positions matching TRBD1. CDR3 length: 14 residues. CDR1 and CDR2 (germline): LGHDT, YNNKEL (reference sequence). V trimming: 1 base; J trimming: 5 bases; junction bases outside the gene matches: 2.

This clone was seen once. The J gene is TRBJ2-1, the V gene TRBV7-2, with D maybe TRBD2 (5 bases). CDR1 and CDR2 (germline): SGHTA, FQGNSA. The CDR3 loop spans 16 amino acids. V was clipped by 1 base and J by 3 bases, with 13 bases between them. The CDR3 nucleotides read TGTGCCAGCAGCTTAGGGGGAGCGCTCCTCTACAATGAGCAGTTCTTC. Amino acid sequence: CASSLGGALLYNEQFF.

CDR3 sequence reads: CASSRGRENTIYF. In DNA form, the CDR3 reads TGTGCCAGTTCGCGGGGCCGGGAAAACACCATATATTTT. The rearrangement joins TRBV19 to TRBJ1-3, with a tentative D call TRBD1 (5 bases). V lost 8 bases to trimming and J lost 6 bases, with 14 bases between them. The germline V gene encodes CDR1 LNHDA and CDR2 SQIVND (reference sequence). This CDR3 contains 13 residues.

The V gene is TRBV5-1, the J gene TRBJ2-5; perhaps TRBD2 as D (5 bases). In germline, CDR1 is SGHRS, CDR2 YFSETQ. This CDR3 is built from 14 residues. V lost 4 bases and J 5 bases, leaving 15 bases between the germline ends. The CDR3 DNA reads as TGCGCCAGCAGCACCCGCAGCGGAGAGGAGACCCAGTACTTC. Protein product: CASSTRSGEETQYF.

J is TRBJ2-3 and V is TRBV7-2, with TRBD1 identical over 7 bases. CDR1 SGHTA and CDR2 FQGNSA come from the germline V gene. The CDR3 is 14 residues long. V shed 5 bases, J shed 1 base, and the junction held 3 bases outside the gene matches. CDR3 loop: CASSPTGGTDTQYF. In DNA form, the CDR3 reads TGTGCCAGCAGCCCAACAGGGGGCACAGATACGCAGTATTTT.

The chain is built from TRBV9 and TRBJ2-1; 9 bases align to TRBD2. V shed 4 bases, J shed 3 bases, and the junction held 11 bases outside the gene matches. Germline V gives CDR1 SGDLS, CDR2 YYNGEE. The CDR3 length is 17 residues. DNA of the CDR3: TGTGCCAGCAGCCCCCCGGAGACTAGCGGCTACTACAATGAGCAGTTCTTC. Amino acids: CASSPPETSGYYNEQFF. The entire variable domain, with the rest obtained from reference TRBV9 and TRBJ2-1, is as follows: DSGVTQTPKHLITATGQRVTLRCSPRSGDLSVYWYQQSLDQGLQFLIQYYNGEERAKGNILERFSAQQFPDLHSELNLSSLELGDSALYFCASSPPETSGYYNEQFFGPGTRLTVL.

The V gene is TRBV6-2 or TRBV6-3, the J gene TRBJ1-2; maybe TRBD1 (5 bases). Trimming removed 5 bases from V and 5 bases from J, with 12 bases in between. The CDR3 length is 13 residues. From germline, CDR1 is MNHEY and CDR2 SVGEGT. The CDR3 DNA sequence: TGTGCCAGCAGTCTCGACAGCTTATATGGCTACACCTTC. Amino acids: CASSLDSLYGYTF.

The chain couples TRBV7-9 to TRBJ1-1, with TRBD1 matching over 9 bases. The ends lost 4 bases at V and 0 bases at J; junction bases unmatched: 3. This CDR3 has 15 amino acids. Looked up from germline, CDR1 is SEHNR and CDR2 is FQNEAQ (reference sequence). This CDR3 is CASSYGQGLNTEAFF. For the CDR3, the DNA is TGTGCCAGCAGCTATGGACAGGGGCTGAACACTGAAGCTTTCTTT. The full variable domain, with the rest looked up from reference TRBV7-9 and TRBJ1-1, is DTGVSQNPRHKITKRGQNVTFRCDPISEHNRLYWYRQTLGQGPEFLTYFQNEAQLEKSRLLSDRFSAERPKGSFSTLEIQRTEQGDSAMYLCASSYGQGLNTEAFFGQGTRLTVV.

Only a few counts were recorded for this clone. This sequence joins TRBV6-6 and TRBJ1-5; 10 bases are a match to TRBD1. The CDR3 has 15 amino acids. Germline-derived CDR1 and CDR2 are MNHNY and SVGAGI (reference sequence). J gave up 4 bases and V 6 bases, and 6 bases lay outside the gene matches. For the CDR3, the DNA is TGTGCCAGCAGCTTAGACAGGGGGCGGAATCAGCCCCAGCATTTT. Residues: CASSLDRGRNQPQHF.

The chain recombines TRBV20-1 with TRBJ2-2; D gene unclear. The germline V gene has CDR1 DFQATT and CDR2 SNEGSKA (reference sequence). The germline V and J ends were trimmed by 3 bases and 6 bases, with 5 bases remaining between them. The CDR3 sequence is 11 residues long. CDR3 region: CSASPAGELFF. The CDR3 DNA sequence: TGCAGTGCTAGCCCGGCCGGGGAGCTGTTTTTT.

The chain carries TRBV25-1 and TRBJ2-7, with TRBD1 matching 10 bases. This CDR3 is 15 amino acids long. The J segment lost 5 bases and the V segment lost 2 bases, leaving 6 bases of the junction unmatched. Germline V lookup: CDR1 MGHDK, CDR2 SYGVNS. The CDR3 DNA reads as TGTGCCAGCAGTGAACCGACAGGGGGCCGCAACGAGCAGTACTTC. Protein: CASSEPTGGRNEQYF.

This clone was picked up a small number of times. The gene calls are TRBV19 and TRBJ2-5, with 7 positions matching TRBD1. Germline-derived CDR1 and CDR2 are LNHDA and SQIVND (reference sequence). This CDR3 spans 15 amino acids. V lost 6 bases to trimming and J lost 4 bases; unmatched junction nucleotides: 11. The CDR3 DNA is TGTGCCAGTAGCCCCGGGACAGTCCCTTCAGAGACCCAGTACTTC. Its protein is CASSPGTVPSETQYF.

There are a few counts of this clone. The chain is built from TRBV3-1 (or the pseudogene TRBV3-2) and TRBJ1-1; D perhaps matches TRBD1 (6 bases). The length of the CDR3 is 13 residues. Germline V lookup: CDR1 LGHDT, CDR2 YNNKEL (reference sequence). Trimming shortened V by 0 bases and J by 4 bases, and 6 bases separated the two germline ends. CDR3: CASSQDRGTEAFF. CDR3 DNA sequence: TGTGCCAGCAGCCAAGACAGGGGCACTGAAGCTTTCTTT.